This TCR beta chain is drawn from a study of OX40 agonist ivuxolimab in advanced cancers. Study-level results: There were also nonresponders showing low normalized T-cell clonal expansion.

Notes on this clone: Its antigen is not known.

Profiled with immunoSEQ multiplex PCR; TCRdb holds only in-frame clones, not every one. The repertoire holds roughly 100,000 clones, with 93% as singletons. V was cut by 4 bases and J by 7 bases, with 20 bases left in between. The CDR3 contains 15 residues. Germline V gene sequence: CDR1 GTSNPN, CDR2 SVGIG (reference sequence). The TCR sequence derives from an adult with an advanced solid tumor such as melanoma, head and neck, liver or kidney cancer. The sequencing used CD4+ or CD8+ T cells sorted from blood, collected in a trial of the OX40 agonist ivuxolimab. This chain connects TRBV30 to TRBJ2-1; either TRBD1 or TRBD2 may fit D (5 bases each). CDR3 loop: CAWKLRLAGTNEQFF. CDR3 DNA: TGTGCCTGGAAACTCCGGCTAGCCGGGACGAATGAGCAGTTCTTC.